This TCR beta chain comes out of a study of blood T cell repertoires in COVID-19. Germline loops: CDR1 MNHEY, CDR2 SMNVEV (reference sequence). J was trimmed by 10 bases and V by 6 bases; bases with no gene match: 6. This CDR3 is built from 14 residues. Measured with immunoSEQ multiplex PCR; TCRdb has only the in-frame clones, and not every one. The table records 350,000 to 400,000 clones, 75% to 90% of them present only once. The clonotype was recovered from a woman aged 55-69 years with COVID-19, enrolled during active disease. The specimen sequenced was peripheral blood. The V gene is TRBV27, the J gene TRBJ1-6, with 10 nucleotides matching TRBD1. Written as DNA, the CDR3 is TGTGCCAGCAGCTTGACAGGGGGCGGCTCACCCCTCCACTTT. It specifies CASSLTGGGSPLHF.